Listed below are T cell receptor beta chains from one sample, sequenced in a study of blood T cell repertoires in COVID-19. Assay: immunoSEQ multiplex PCR; the TCRdb copy retains only in-frame clones and omits some. The sample contains 270,000 or so clones, 89% of which appear only once. Material: peripheral blood. These receptors originate from a woman aged 40 to 55 who had recovered from COVID-19. The CDR3 runs from the conserved cysteine through the conserved F or W. D genes are given only for firm matches. Part of the rows lack a size; the others show once, few, many or a class for expanded clones.

TRBV28	.	TRBJ2-7	TRBD2	TGTGCCACCGGGACTAGCGGGAGCCACGAGCAGTACTTC	CATGTSGSHEQYF
TRBV11-2	.	TRBJ2-7	TRBD2	TGTGCCAGCAGCTTAGGAGGTAGCGGGAGAGCCTACGAGCAGTACTTC	CASSLGGSGRAYEQYF
TRBV7-3	.	TRBJ2-3	TRBD2	TGTGCCAGCAGCTCCCGCGAGGGGACTAGCCCACTTAGCACAGATACGCAGTATTTT	CASSSREGTSPLSTDTQYF
TRBV18	.	TRBJ2-7	TRBD2	TGTGCCAGCTCACCACCGTTCGGGGGGATCAAGTCCTACGAGCAGTACTTC	CASSPPFGGIKSYEQYF
TRBV25-1	.	TRBJ2-3	TRBD2	TGTGCCGCAGAGACTAGCGGGGGGACAGATACGCAGTATTTT	CAAETSGGTDTQYF
TRBV2	.	TRBJ2-3	.	TGTGCCAGCGGAAGCGGAGGGAGAACAGATACGCAGTATTTT	CASGSGGRTDTQYF
TRBV19	.	TRBJ2-3	.	TGTGCCAGTAGTATAGCTGCCGGGATTACAGATACGCAGTATTTT	CASSIAAGITDTQYF
TRBV10-1	.	TRBJ2-2	TRBD2	TGCGCCAGCAGTGATAGTGCGGGAGACTTCACCGGGGAGCTGTTTTTT	CASSDSAGDFTGELFF
TRBV24-1	.	TRBJ2-2	TRBD2	TGTGCCACCTCCCCCGGGACTAAGGCCGGGGAGCTGTTTTTT	CATSPGTKAGELFF
TRBV3-1/TRBV3-2	.	TRBJ2-5	.	TGTGCCAGCAGCCAAGATACCGCCCAGGGGACCCAGTACTTC	CASSQDTAQGTQYF
TRBV5-1	.	TRBJ2-1	TRBD1	TGCGCCAGCAGCATGGTAGGGACAGGCTTCTCCTACAATGAGCAGTTCTTC	CASSMVGTGFSYNEQFF
TRBV11-3	.	TRBJ2-7	TRBD2	TGTGCCAGCAGCTACACTAGCGGGAGCGAGCAGTACTTC	CASSYTSGSEQYF
TRBV10-3	.	TRBJ2-3	TRBD2	TGTGCCATCAGAGGGACTAGCGGGAGGGCTACTAGCACAGATACGCAGTATTTT	CAIRGTSGRATSTDTQYF
TRBV27	.	TRBJ2-7	.	TGTGCCAGCGGCCCGGACAGCTACGAGCAGTACTTC	CASGPDSYEQYF
TRBV27	.	TRBJ2-7	TRBD1	TGTGCCAGCAGGGCGACAGGGGTTGGGGAGCAGTACTTC	CASRATGVGEQYF
TRBV2	.	TRBJ2-5	.	TGTGCCAGCAGAGGCTTGGGGGGAACTCAAGAGACCCAGTACTTC	CASRGLGGTQETQYF
TRBV5-4	.	TRBJ2-2	TRBD2	TGTGCCAGCAGCACCGTAACTAGCGGGATGGGCACCGGGGAGCTGTTTTTT	CASSTVTSGMGTGELFF
TRBV24-1	.	TRBJ2-2	.	TGTGCCACCAGTGAAGTACGAGGGAACACCGGGGAGCTGTTTTTT	CATSEVRGNTGELFF
TRBV30	.	TRBJ2-1	TRBD2	TGTGCCTGGGCTAGCGGGATGGCCTACAATGAGCAGTTCTTC	CAWASGMAYNEQFF
TRBV24-1	.	TRBJ2-1	TRBD2	TGTGCCACCAGTGATGGACTAGCGGAGCAGTTCTTC	CATSDGLAEQFF
TRBV5-1	.	TRBJ2-3	.	TGCGCCAGCAGCTACTATGTAGAAATAACAGATACGCAGTATTTT	CASSYYVEITDTQYF
TRBV11-2	.	TRBJ1-1	.	TGTGCCAGCCGGGGGGGGGCCATGAACACTGAAGCTTTCTTT	CASRGGAMNTEAFF
TRBV5-1	.	TRBJ2-3	TRBD2	TGCGCCAGCAGCAATCTAGCGGGAGGGGTAGATACGCAGTATTTT	CASSNLAGGVDTQYF
TRBV5-5	.	TRBJ1-2	TRBD1	TGTGCCAGCAGCGGCGGGACAGGGAATGGCTACACCTTC	CASSGGTGNGYTF
TRBV24-1	.	TRBJ1-2	.	TGTGCCACCAGTGATTCCGGGTTGGGCAGCTGGGAGGAGAATGGCTACACCTTC	CATSDSGLGSWEENGYTF
TRBV19	few	TRBJ1-6	TRBD1	TGTGCCAGTAGTAGGGGGACAGGATATAATTCACCCCTCCACTTT	CASSRGTGYNSPLHF
TRBV6-5	.	TRBJ2-5	TRBD2	TGTGCCAGCACCCCAGGGACTAGCGTTGAGACCCAGTACTTC	CASTPGTSVETQYF
TRBV21-1	.	TRBJ2-1	.	TGTGCCAGCACTCTGGGGGGCTCCTACAATGAGCAGTTCTTC	CASTLGGSYNEQFF
TRBV27	.	TRBJ1-5	TRBD1	TGTGCCAGCAGTTGGGACAGGGATCAGCCCCAGCATTTT	CASSWDRDQPQHF
TRBV28	.	TRBJ2-7	TRBD1	TGTGCCAGCAGTTTAATTCCAGGGGGCTCCTACGAGCAGTACTTC	CASSLIPGGSYEQYF
TRBV2	few	TRBJ1-1	TRBD1	TGTGCCAGCAGTGAAATGGACAGGGGGTTTGCCACTGAAGCTTTCTTT	CASSEMDRGFATEAFF
TRBV27	.	TRBJ2-3	TRBD2	TGTGCCACCTGGTCGGGGGGTCCTAGCACAGATACGCAGTATTTT	CATWSGGPSTDTQYF
TRBV28	.	TRBJ2-7	TRBD1	TGTGCCAGCAGACCTACTGCCGGGACAGGGCCGAGCGAGCAGTACTTC	CASRPTAGTGPSEQYF
TRBV7-2	.	TRBJ1-1	TRBD1	TGTGCCAGCAGTCGTACAGGGGGCGCGGGAACTGAAGCTTTCTTT	CASSRTGGAGTEAFF
TRBV12-5	.	TRBJ2-5	TRBD1	TGTGCTAGTGGAGTTCAGGGACAGGCGCCCGCGGCCCAGTACTTC	CASGVQGQAPAAQYF
TRBV7-3	.	TRBJ2-3	TRBD2	TGTGCCAGCAGCTTAATGGGGGGACTAGCGGGAGACACAGATACGCAGTATTTT	CASSLMGGLAGDTDTQYF
TRBV9	.	TRBJ2-3	.	TGTGCCAGCAGCGTAGGCGCTTCCCGCACAGATACGCAGTATTTT	CASSVGASRTDTQYF
TRBV5-1	.	TRBJ2-3	TRBD2	TGCGCCAGCAGCTTGGCCCTAGCGGGAGATTGGGATACGCAGTATTTT	CASSLALAGDWDTQYF
TRBV27	.	TRBJ1-1	.	TGTGCCAGCAGTTGGGCAGGGGCCACTGAAGCTTTCTTT	CASSWAGATEAFF
TRBV27	.	TRBJ1-1	TRBD1	TGTGCCAGCAGTCCGTGGGACAGGGCATGGACTGAAGCTTTCTTT	CASSPWDRAWTEAFF
TRBV24-1	.	TRBJ2-3	TRBD2	TGTGCCACCAGTGATTCAGGCGAGCGGGAGTACGTGGATACGCAGTATTTT	CATSDSGEREYVDTQYF
TRBV11-2	.	TRBJ2-7	TRBD2	TGTGCCAGCAGCTTATTAGCTAGCGGGCCGGAGCAGTACTTC	CASSLLASGPEQYF
TRBV24-1	.	TRBJ2-2	TRBD1	TGTGCCACCAGTGAACCGACAGGGGCCGACACCGGGGAGCTGTTTTTT	CATSEPTGADTGELFF
TRBV5-1	.	TRBJ2-2	TRBD1	TGCGCCAGCAGCTTGGGACAGGGTTACACCGGGGAGCTGTTTTTT	CASSLGQGYTGELFF
TRBV12-3/TRBV12-4	.	TRBJ2-7	.	TGTGCCAGCAGTCCGAGCTCCTACGAGCAGTACTTC	CASSPSSYEQYF
TRBV28	.	TRBJ1-5	TRBD1	TGTGCCAGCAGTTCGGACAGGGGAGGGATTCAGCCCCAGCATTTT	CASSSDRGGIQPQHF
TRBV7-2	.	TRBJ2-3	.	TGTGCCAGCAGCTTACCGACAGATACGCAGTATTTT	CASSLPTDTQYF